One and the same sample provided the 21 T cell receptor beta chains below, sequenced in a study of shared clonotypes between healthy human individuals. Some clones are missing from TCRdb's copy, which holds only in-frame ones; the method was immunoSEQ multiplex PCR. The sample includes millions of clones, more than 80% of them seen just once. Specimen: naive CD4+ T cells sorted from blood. Described subset: CD45RA+ positively selected. The source is a man between 18 and 35 years old in good health.

V gene TRBV30 combines with J gene TRBJ2-1; 8 nucleotides agree with TRBD2. The CDR3 sequence is 14 residues long. V lost 2 bases to trimming and J lost 6 bases; unmatched junction nucleotides: 6. CDR1 is GTSNPN, CDR2 SVGIG, per germline (reference sequence). This CDR3 reads CAWSRSGSPNEQFF. The CDR3 DNA reads as TGTGCCTGGAGTCGCAGCGGGAGTCCCAATGAGCAGTTCTTC.

This clone has only one observation. The sample has other DNA sequences that encode this CDR3 too. This sequence joins TRBV7-2 and TRBJ2-5; D is unclear. The V gene's germline CDR1 is SGHTA and CDR2 FQGNSA. The CDR3 is 11 amino acids. V lost 6 bases to trimming and J lost 3 bases, with 5 bases between them. The CDR3 region has the DNA TGTGCCAGCAGTAGTAAAGAGACCCAGTACTTC. Its translation is CASSSKETQYF.

This clone was picked up one time. This rearrangement joins TRBV19 to TRBJ1-5; tentatively, D is TRBD1 (5 bases). Germline lookup yields CDR1 LNHDA and CDR2 SQIVND (reference sequence). The length of the CDR3 is 15 residues. Trimming cost V 1 base and J 8 bases, with 15 bases left between them. CDR3 bases: TGTGCCAGTAGTATAGGGGGGTCGTTTAAGGAGCCCCAGCATTTT. Its translation is CASSIGGSFKEPQHF.

The chain links TRBV5-4 to TRBJ1-2; D possibly corresponds to TRBD1 (6 bases). The V end was cut by 4 bases, the J end by 4 bases, with 14 bases between. This CDR3 contains 14 residues. Germline loops: CDR1 SGHNT, CDR2 YYREEE (reference sequence). The CDR3 DNA follows: TGTGCCAGCAGCCTACGGACAGATGCCTATGGCTACACCTTC. Protein sequence: CASSLRTDAYGYTF.

The chain joins TRBV10-3 to TRBJ1-5; 7 bases agree with TRBD1. The ends lost 3 bases at V and 7 bases at J; junction bases unmatched: 12. Germline V gene lookup returns CDR1 ENHRY and CDR2 SYGVKD. CDR3 length equals 16 residues. The CDR3 sequence is CAISDPTRTGDQPQHF. CDR3 nucleotides: TGTGCCATCAGTGACCCAACCCGGACAGGAGACCAGCCCCAGCATTTT.

The chain recombines TRBV19 with TRBJ2-7; tentative D call: TRBD1 (6 bases). The CDR3 totals 15 residues. V was pared by 0 bases and J by 1 base, with 10 bases between. Germline V gene lookup returns CDR1 LNHDA and CDR2 SQIVND (reference sequence). The DNA of the CDR3 is TGTGCCAGTAGTATAGATGGGGGCCAATCCTACGAGCAGTACTTC. Residues: CASSIDGGQSYEQYF.

About this clone itself: A junction boundary mismatches the germline segment, possibly from a read error. DNA of the CDR3: TGTGCCAGCAGCCCTGGAGCAGGCTCCTACGGGCAGTACTTC. Its translation: CASSPGAGSYGQYF. This chain connects TRBV7-9 to TRBJ2-7; the D is unclear. The CDR3 totals 14 residues. Germline-derived CDR1 and CDR2 are SEHNR and FQNEAQ (reference sequence).

The genes are TRBV5-1 and TRBJ2-1, with D unclear. Looked up from germline, CDR1 is SGHRS and CDR2 is YFSETQ. CDR3 size: 13 residues. V dropped 1 base and J dropped 8 bases, with 10 bases sitting between them. The CDR3 bases are TGCGCCAGCAGCTTGCTCGGTGGGGATGAGCAGTTCTTC. Amino acids: CASSLLGGDEQFF.

The V gene is TRBV10-1, the J gene TRBJ2-3; 13 bases map to TRBD2. This CDR3 spans 16 amino acids. Looked up from germline, CDR1 is WNHNN and CDR2 is SYGVQD (reference sequence). The V segment lost 3 bases and the J segment 5 bases; nucleotides outside the gene matches: 5. The CDR3: CASSDGLAGVKDTQYF. In DNA, the CDR3 is TGCGCCAGCAGTGACGGACTAGCGGGGGTAAAAGATACGCAGTATTTT.

The chain carries TRBV4-2 and TRBJ2-6; D is perhaps TRBD2 (5 bases). The V gene's germline CDR1 is LGHNA and CDR2 YNFKEQ. The CDR3 totals 17 residues. With 4 bases removed from V and 0 bases from J, the gap between germline ends came to 13 bases. The CDR3 loop reads CASSLASLSSGANVLTF. The CDR3 coding sequence is TGTGCCAGCAGCCTAGCGTCTTTAAGCTCTGGGGCCAACGTCCTGACTTTC.

The genes are TRBV6-6 and TRBJ2-2; possibly TRBD1 for D (6 bases). Germline-derived CDR1 and CDR2 are MNHNY and SVGAGI (reference sequence). CDR3 length: 15 amino acids. V lost 0 bases and J lost 5, with 10 bases in between. The CDR3 loop is CASSYSDSPTGELFF. Written as DNA, the CDR3 is TGTGCCAGCAGTTACTCGGACAGCCCAACCGGGGAGCTGTTTTTT.

V and J are TRBV7-3 and TRBJ1-4; maybe TRBD1 (5 bases). The CDR3 has 17 residues. Germline V CDR1 and CDR2: SGHTA, FQGTGA. Trimming shortened V by 0 bases and J by 1 base, and 12 bases separated the two germline ends. This CDR3 is CASSLTRGRETNEKLFF. CDR3 bases: TGTGCCAGCAGCTTAACGCGGGGCAGGGAAACTAATGAAAAACTGTTTTTT.

The V call is TRBV5-1, the J call TRBJ2-6; D tentatively reads TRBD1 or TRBD2 (5 bases each). In germline, CDR1 is SGHRS, CDR2 YFSETQ. The CDR3 has 16 residues. V lost 0 bases to trimming and J lost 2 bases, with 9 bases between them. CDR3 sequence: CASSLGGDPGANVLTF. CDR3 nucleotides: TGCGCCAGCAGCTTGGGTGGGGACCCTGGGGCCAACGTCCTGACTTTC.

The chain employs TRBV5-4 and TRBJ1-2; 8 bases agree with TRBD1. The CDR3 is made up of 18 amino acids. Germline CDR1 and CDR2: SGHNT and YYREEE (reference sequence). The ends lost 4 bases at V and 8 bases at J; junction bases unmatched: 22. The CDR3 DNA follows: TGTGCCAGCAGCCCTCCCGGAGGACAGGGACAGTTTCTAGAGGGCTACACCTTC. This translates into CASSPPGGQGQFLEGYTF.

This clone has just one count. The chain carries TRBV7-8 and TRBJ2-7; 7 bases are shared with TRBD2. This CDR3 contains 15 residues. Per the germline V gene, CDR1 is SGHVS and CDR2 is FQNEAQ. J gave up 3 bases and V 2 bases, and 7 bases lay outside the gene matches. This CDR3 reads CASSLRGETNYEQYF. The CDR3 DNA is TGTGCCAGCAGCTTACGGGGGGAGACTAACTACGAGCAGTACTTC.

On this clone: A junction end diverges from the germline sequence, so it may reflect a read error. This chain links TRBV7-7 with TRBJ2-5; D may be TRBD2 (5 bases). Germline-derived CDR1 and CDR2 are SSHAT and FNYEAQ (reference sequence). The CDR3 has 13 residues. The CDR3 DNA sequence: TGTGCTAGCAGCCTGGACTTCCAAGAGACCCAGTACTTC. Amino acid sequence: CASSLDFQETQYF.

The chain links TRBV11-2 to TRBJ1-6, with D possibly being TRBD1 (6 bases). V lost 0 bases and J 10 bases, leaving 13 bases between the germline ends. This CDR3 is built from 15 residues. Germline CDR1 SGHAT, CDR2 FQNNGV. This CDR3 reads CASSLDSGGGSPLHF. The CDR3 DNA is TGTGCCAGCAGCTTAGATTCCGGGGGCGGCTCACCCCTCCACTTT. Full variable domain (outside the CDR3, taken from reference TRBV11-2 and TRBJ1-6): EAGVAQSPRYKIIEKRQSVAFWCNPISGHATLYWYQQILGQGPKLLIQFQNNGVVDDSQLPKDRFSAERLKGVDSTLKIQPAKLEDSAVYLCASSLDSGGGSPLHFGNGTRLTVT.

As regards this clone: This specimen includes other DNA sequences encoding the same CDR3. The V call is TRBV20-1, the J call TRBJ2-5, with D possibly being TRBD1 (5 bases). CDR1 DFQATT and CDR2 SNEGSKA come from the germline V gene (reference sequence). The CDR3 is made up of 11 amino acids. V lost 7 bases and J lost 5, with 11 bases in between. The CDR3 reads CSVRPGETQYF. Here the CDR3 DNA reads TGCAGTGTGCGGCCAGGGGAGACCCAGTACTTC.

V usage is TRBV10-1 and J usage is TRBJ2-1; 7 bases are shared with TRBD1. The germline V gene has CDR1 WNHNN and CDR2 SYGVQD (reference sequence). The CDR3 runs 13 residues. V dropped 6 bases and J dropped 12; count of bases not matched to a gene: 11. DNA for the CDR3: TGCGCCAGCAGCCCCCAGACAGGGTTTGCGCAGTTCTTC. Its translation is CASSPQTGFAQFF.

The V and J genes are TRBV7-9 and TRBJ1-6, with D unresolved. V lost 1 base and J lost 7, with 8 bases in between. Germline CDR1 reads SEHNR; CDR2 reads FQNEAQ (reference sequence). The CDR3 covers 14 residues. This CDR3 is CASSLEIGNSPLHF. The CDR3 DNA reads TGTGCCAGCAGCTTAGAGATAGGGAATTCACCCCTCCACTTT.

V gene TRBV30 combines with J gene TRBJ2-3; D perhaps matches TRBD1 (6 bases). Germline CDR1 GTSNPN, CDR2 SVGIG (reference sequence). CDR3 length equals 12 residues. V lost 7 bases, J lost 3 bases, and 11 bases lay in between. Written as DNA, the CDR3 is TGTGCCTTCACAGGGTTGACAGATACGCAGTATTTT. Translation: CAFTGLTDTQYF.